This entry lists 20 T cell receptor beta chains sequenced from one sample in a study of graft-versus-host responses after intestinal transplantation. Only in-frame clones appear in the TCRdb table, and some are missing; sequencing was by immunoSEQ multiplex PCR. The data show 35,000 to 45,000 clones, with just under 90% seen just once and around 6.8% held by the top ten. Sequences were derived from PBMCs, sampled around 270 days after transplant. These receptors were obtained from a human patient who received an intestinal transplant, so some T cells may come from the graft donor.

This clone was seen only once. This chain connects TRBV4-1 to TRBJ2-7; weak D call: TRBD1 (6 bases). The CDR3 is 14 residues long. V shed 5 bases and J shed 5 bases, with 16 bases lying between them. Germline V lookup: CDR1 MGHRA, CDR2 YSYEKL. The CDR3 DNA is TGCGCCAGCAGCGAGGACAGTTTAACTAACGAGCAGTACTTC. Residues: CASSEDSLTNEQYF.

This clone was recorded only once. V usage is TRBV6-1 and J usage is TRBJ2-3, with a weak D call TRBD2 (6 bases). CDR1 is MNHNS, CDR2 SASEGT, per germline. The CDR3 sequence is 15 residues long. Between the trimmed V and J ends, which lost 4 bases and 0 bases, there was a span of 11 bases. The CDR3 region has the DNA TGTGCCAGCAGTGGGTCCGGGGGAAGCACAGATACGCAGTATTTT. Residues: CASSGSGGSTDTQYF.

The chain recombines TRBV7-6 with TRBJ2-3, with TRBD2 as a possible D gene (5 bases). V was pared by 3 bases and J by 0 bases, with 10 bases between. The V gene's germline CDR1 is SGHVS and CDR2 FNYEAQ. The CDR3 spans 15 residues. The CDR3 region has the DNA TGTGCCAGCAGCTTCGGGCTAGCTAGCACAGATACGCAGTATTTT. Its protein product is CASSFGLASTDTQYF.

This clone was found a few times. V usage is TRBV10-3 and J usage is TRBJ2-7; D is uncertain. Trimming shortened V by 2 bases and J by 5 bases, and 4 bases separated the two germline ends. Germline lookup yields CDR1 ENHRY and CDR2 SYGVKD. There are 11 residues in the CDR3. The CDR3 is CAISEGDEQYF. CDR3 DNA: TGTGCCATCAGTGAGGGGGACGAGCAGTACTTC.

The CDR3 DNA is TGTGCCAGCAGTTTATTACCCGGGACTTCTAACAATGAGCAGTTCTTC. It codes for CASSLLPGTSNNEQFF. The chain is built from TRBV27 and TRBJ2-1; possibly TRBD2 for D (6 bases). Deletions cut 1 base from V and 5 bases from J, with 15 bases between. Germline CDR1 and CDR2: MNHEY and SMNVEV (reference sequence). This CDR3 is 16 amino acids long.

V is TRBV6-5 and J is TRBJ2-2, with unresolved D. The CDR3 has 14 residues. Germline CDR1 MNHEY, CDR2 SVGAGI. V lost 4 bases and J 6 bases, leaving 12 bases between the germline ends. CDR3 in amino acids: CASSFWRMAGELFF. The CDR3, as DNA: TGTGCCAGCAGTTTCTGGAGAATGGCCGGGGAGCTGTTTTTT.

This clone was found a few times. This chain joins TRBV6-1 and TRBJ1-3, with 9 nucleotides matching TRBD1. CDR3 length: 13 amino acids. Trimming took 8 bases from V and 4 from J; bases not matched to a gene: 3. Germline V gives CDR1 MNHNS, CDR2 SASEGT. For the CDR3, the DNA is TGTGCCAGCCTACAGGGGGCCGGAAACACCATATATTTT. It specifies CASLQGAGNTIYF.

The rearrangement uses TRBV9 and TRBJ2-3; 11 bases align to TRBD2. The CDR3 is made up of 15 amino acids. Trimming at V came to 3 bases and at J to 3 bases, leaving 3 bases not matched to a gene. From germline, CDR1 is SGDLS and CDR2 YYNGEE. Written as DNA, the CDR3 is TGTGCCAGCAGCGATAGCGGGGGGGCAACAGATACGCAGTATTTT. This sequence encodes CASSDSGGATDTQYF.

Only a few counts were recorded for this clone. The V gene is TRBV5-1, the J gene TRBJ2-7; D gene unclear. In germline, CDR1 is SGHRS, CDR2 YFSETQ. This CDR3 region has 13 residues. Trimming shortened V by 1 base and J by 0 bases, and 5 bases separated the two germline ends. CDR3 in DNA: TGCGCCAGCAGCTTGTGGGCCTCCTACGAGCAGTACTTC. This encodes CASSLWASYEQYF.

The chain has TRBV6-9 and TRBJ2-3; D unresolved. V lost 4 bases and J lost 6, with 14 bases in between. CDR3 length equals 14 residues. Germline assignment: CDR1 MNHGY and CDR2 SVAAGI. In nucleotides, the CDR3 is TGTGCCAGCAGTTCCTTCGAGTTGGGGGATACGCAGTATTTT. Its protein is CASSSFELGDTQYF.

A single count supports this clone. The chain combines TRBV6-6 with TRBJ2-3, with D tentatively TRBD2 (5 bases). Trimming cost V 6 bases and J 2 bases, with 15 bases left between them. The length of the CDR3 is 15 residues. Germline loops: CDR1 MNHNY, CDR2 SVGAGI (reference sequence). In DNA, the CDR3 is TGTGCCAGCAGCCTACTCCGGGGAGACACAGATACGCAGTATTTT. It encodes CASSLLRGDTDTQYF.

The chain combines TRBV4-3 with TRBJ2-4; D is possibly TRBD2 (6 bases). From germline, CDR1 is LGHNA and CDR2 YSLEER. Between the trimmed V and J ends, which lost 1 base and 0 bases, there was a span of 7 bases. The CDR3 loop spans 15 amino acids. The CDR3 nucleotides read TGCGCCAGCAGCCAAGGGGACTTAGCCAAAAACATTCAGTACTTC. Its translation is CASSQGDLAKNIQYF.

The chain employs TRBV2 and TRBJ1-2, with D possibly being TRBD1 (5 bases). CDR1 and CDR2 (germline): SNHLY, FYNNEI. V dropped 2 bases and J dropped 5 bases, with 21 bases sitting between them. CDR3 length: 17 residues. The CDR3: CASSEYGRAAPTYGYTF. The CDR3, as DNA: TGTGCCAGCAGTGAATATGGCAGGGCGGCGCCCACGTATGGCTACACCTTC. Based on the CDR3 plus reference TRBV2 and TRBJ1-2, the full variable domain is EPEVTQTPSHQVTQMGQEVILRCVPISNHLYFYWYRQILGQKVEFLVSFYNNEISEKSEIFDDQFSVERPDGSNFTLKIRSTKLEDSAMYFCASSEYGRAAPTYGYTFGSGTRLTVV.

About this clone: A read error may produce the germline difference seen at one junction end. The same CDR3 can be traced to other DNA sequences in this sample. The J gene is TRBJ1-6, the V gene TRBV10-3; TRBD1 agrees at 9 bases. CDR1 and CDR2 from the germline V gene are ENHRY and SYGVKD. CDR3 length: 18 amino acids. This chain's CDR3 is CAISGPTGQGKWRSPLHF. DNA of the CDR3: TGTGCCATCAGTGGACCTACGGGACAGGGCAAATGGCGGTCACCTCTCCACTTT.

The chain couples TRBV6-5 to TRBJ2-7, with D tentatively TRBD2 (5 bases). CDR1 is MNHEY and CDR2 is SVGAGI in the germline V gene. The ends were cut back, 6 bases at V and 3 bases at J, with 12 bases in the middle. The CDR3 runs to 13 residues. The CDR3 spells CASSSTRNYEQYF. The CDR3 nucleotides are TGTGCCAGCAGCTCTACTAGAAACTACGAGCAGTACTTC.

The chain employs TRBV19 and TRBJ1-1; weak D call: TRBD1 (5 bases). This CDR3 has 13 amino acids. The germline CDR1 and CDR2 sequences are LNHDA and SQIVND (reference sequence). V was trimmed by 5 bases and J by 0 bases, leaving 7 bases between them. DNA of the CDR3: TGTGCCAGTAGTCCGGGGCTGAACACTGAAGCTTTCTTT. It is translated as CASSPGLNTEAFF.

Only one count was recorded for this clone. The chain recombines TRBV2 with TRBJ1-3; 8 bases line up with TRBD1. V shed 6 bases, J shed 0 bases, and the junction held 10 bases outside the gene matches. CDR3 length: 17 residues. Germline V CDR1 and CDR2: SNHLY, FYNNEI. For the CDR3, the DNA is TGTGCCAGCAGCAAAAATACAGGGGGATACTCTGGAAACACCATATATTTT. Its protein is CASSKNTGGYSGNTIYF.

The genes are TRBV6-1 and TRBJ2-5, with D possibly TRBD1 on 6 matching bases. Germline V lookup: CDR1 MNHNS, CDR2 SASEGT. There are 15 residues in the CDR3. V was trimmed by 3 bases and J by 6 bases, leaving 17 bases between them. The DNA of the CDR3 is TGTGCCAGCAGTGACGTCCCAGGGGAAGGAAAGACCCAGTACTTC. Its protein is CASSDVPGEGKTQYF.

The rearrangement uses TRBV18 and TRBJ1-5; D is possibly TRBD1 (5 bases). CDR1 is KGHSH and CDR2 is LQKENI in the germline V gene. V was shortened by 0 bases and J by 0 bases, with 6 bases between the two germline ends. The CDR3 has 15 residues. In nucleotides, the CDR3 is TGTGCCAGCTCACCACCGGACATTAGCAATCAGCCCCAGCATTTT. Protein: CASSPPDISNQPQHF.

The chain combines TRBV30 with TRBJ1-2; D possibly corresponds to TRBD1 (6 bases). V was shortened by 5 bases and J by 4 bases, with 14 bases between the two germline ends. The CDR3 spans 13 residues. The germline gives CDR1 GTSNPN, CDR2 SVGIG (reference sequence). The DNA for the CDR3 is TGTGCCTGGGCTCTCGGACAGAGCTATGGCTACACCTTC. Amino acid sequence: CAWALGQSYGYTF.